This T cell receptor (beta chain) came from a study of blood T cell repertoires in COVID-19. Study-wide context: Material from acute and convalescent COVID-19 was sourced from the United States, Italy and Spain. The cDNA or gDNA used as material had been derived from T cells, B-cell-depleted T cells, or PBMCs.

Method: immunoSEQ multiplex PCR; TCRdb's copy keeps in-frame clones and lacks some. Among some 52,000 clones, approximately 84% were seen once, and the ten largest hold over 25%. Trimming removed 6 bases from V and 2 bases from J, with 10 bases in between. The CDR3 consists of 13 residues. The V gene's germline CDR1 is SGHTA and CDR2 FQGNSA. Source material: peripheral blood. The chain has TRBV7-2 and TRBJ1-2; no reliable D call. This clonotype was sampled from a human donor in a cohort sampled during active COVID-19. CDR3 protein: CASRTTRNYGYTF. DNA for the CDR3: TGTGCCAGCAGGACGACAAGAAACTATGGCTACACCTTC.